This TCR beta chain was found in a study of T-cell memory formation after mild COVID-19 listed by TCRdb under 2021. Notes on the research overall: TCR sequence clusters from the two donors were largely donor specific. In a couple of donors, T-cell clones that expanded and contracted after mild COVID-19 were tracked by sequencing TCRalpha and TCRbeta repertoires over time. The cohort comprised two young, previously healthy adult volunteers, one female and one male. Overall results and qualifications from the work: The detection of some responding clones in pre-infection memory suggests that pre-existing cross-reactive memory T cells joined the SARS-CoV-2 response. Clones contracting from day 15 to 85 had balanced CD4/CD8 phenotypes, while a second wave expanding from day 15 to 37 was biased towards CD4+. SARS-CoV-2 specificity of the second-wave clones peaking on day 37 was not confirmed. Only a couple of mild cases were covered in the study, and larger cohorts including severe cases with pre-infection samples were considered necessary. Contracting CD4+ clones appeared mostly in the CM and EM memory subsets, whereas CD8+ clones were enriched in EMRA.

Ficoll-Paque density gradient centrifugation was the method used to isolate PBMCs. This clonotype has more than one count but fewer than ten. Its binding antigen is unknown. No much larger clone is present one base from it, and per-base qualities are unavailable. Trimming removed 1 base from V and 5 bases from J; the gene matches leave 1 base unexplained. The germline V gene (reference sequence) yields GTSNPN for CDR1 and SVGIG for CDR2. Spanning cysteine to phenylalanine, the CDR3 consists of 13 amino acids. Solely the CDR3 DNA is kept, with 39 bases framed from the first base. For sequencing, an Illumina NovaSeq 6000 was employed. TCRalpha and TCRbeta cDNA libraries were built by 5'RACE with constant-segment primers, adding sample barcodes and unique molecular identifiers. Trizol reagent was used to extract RNA from every sample. The libraries were amplified in two PCR steps, and the second step added a second sample barcode and Illumina TruSeq adapters. Libraries were sequenced on an Illumina NovaSeq with 2 x 150 bp paired-end reads. As for the authors' bioinformatics: The reads were demultiplexed and collapsed into UMI-guided consensus sequences using migec v1.2.7. Using mixcr v2.1.11, UMI consensuses were aligned to TRA and TRB V and J templates and then assembled into clonotypes. Clonotypes were classified as expanded or contracted when called significant by both edgeR and NoisET, with noise models trained on biological replicates. edgeR calls used a false discovery rate-adjusted p below 0.01 and a log2 fold-change threshold of 1. As an exploratory analysis of dynamics, PCA with hierarchical clustering was applied to max-normalized trajectories of the 1000 most abundant clonotypes. The CD4 or CD8 phenotype of responding clones was assigned using the separately sequenced CD4+ and CD8+ repertoires. TCRdb took the public reads, trimmed them with fastp at Q25, ran MiXCR for clone calling and kept in-frame beta chains. Rows are combined by CDR3 protein, so each entry shows the most common genes and DNA. None of the V and J calls come from the authors' own analysis; TCRdb made them. In this sample the table shows about 350,000 distinct CDR3 sequences, 28% of which occur a single time. The ten largest clones add up to 13% of the sample.

The sequenced material came from PBMCs or a T cell subset sorted from them (not recorded which). The chain is encoded by TRBV30 joined to TRBJ2-3; 9 central bases correspond to TRBD1. This receptor was taken from an adult woman who had mild COVID-19 (a few samples of this study predate the infection). The sample titles of this study are shuffled in the database, so cell type and time point are left out; the donor was told from shared clones. The nucleotide sequence reads as follows: TGTGCCTGGAGTGAGACAGGGGGAGATACGCAGTATTTT. It codes for CAWSETGGDTQYF.